This entry lists 29 T cell receptor beta chains sequenced from one sample in a study of cytomegalovirus exposure and HLA in healthy donors. PCR amplification relied on 60 Vbeta primers (plus 13 Jbeta primers). Method: immunoSEQ multiplex PCR; TCRdb's copy keeps in-frame clones and lacks some. In the table there are 100,000 to 150,000 clones, 70% to 80% of which are singletons. The sample consisted of PBMCs. The receptors shown here come from a woman between 45 and 65 years old in good health and CMV-seronegative.

This clone was counted a few times. The chain couples TRBV5-4 to TRBJ2-7; 7 bases are a match to TRBD1. V lost 1 base to trimming and J lost 3 bases; unmatched junction nucleotides: 7. CDR3 length equals 15 residues. Germline V gene sequence: CDR1 SGHNT, CDR2 YYREEE (reference sequence). In DNA form, the CDR3 reads TGTGCCAGCAGCTTGCGGTCCGGGACAGACTACGAGCAGTACGTC. Translation: CASSLRSGTDYEQYV.

The rearrangement uses TRBV28 and TRBJ2-5, with 7 bases aligning to TRBD2. The CDR3 has 15 amino acids. Germline V gene sequence: CDR1 MDHEN, CDR2 SYDVKM. V lost 3 bases, J lost 1 base, and 5 bases stayed unmatched. The CDR3 spells CASSLASGPQETQYF. DNA of the CDR3: TGTGCCAGCAGTTTGGCTAGCGGCCCCCAAGAGACCCAGTACTTC.

The V gene is TRBV2, the J gene TRBJ2-2, with 10 bases lining up with TRBD2. Germline V gives CDR1 SNHLY, CDR2 FYNNEI. This CDR3 comprises 16 residues. Germline trimming cut 2 bases from V and 6 bases from J; bases unmatched to any gene: 6. The CDR3 DNA sequence: TGTGCCAGCAGTGAAACCCTAGCGGGAGCCGCCGGGGAGCTGTTTTTT. Protein: CASSETLAGAAGELFF.

This chain uses TRBV14 with TRBJ2-2, with 8 nucleotides matching TRBD2. The CDR3 is made up of 13 amino acids. Germline CDR1 and CDR2: SGHDN and FVKESK. V trimming: 6 bases; J trimming: 5 bases; junction bases outside the gene matches: 2. The CDR3 nucleotides read TGTGCCAGCAGGGCTAGCGGGACCGGGGAGCTGTTTTTT. Encoded protein: CASRASGTGELFF. The whole variable domain, remainder taken from reference TRBV14 and TRBJ2-2, is EAGVTQFPSHSVIEKGQTVTLRCDPISGHDNLYWYRRVMGKEIKFLLHFVKESKQDESGMPNNRFLAERTGGTYSTLKVQPAELEDSGVYFCASRASGTGELFFGEGSRLTVL.

With regard to this clone: The same CDR3 is also encoded by other DNA sequences in this sample. V is TRBV25-1 and J is TRBJ1-1, with D possibly TRBD1 on 5 matching bases. Trimming removed 2 bases at V and 0 bases at J, with 10 bases between. Per germline, CDR1 MGHDK and CDR2 SYGVNS. The CDR3 spans 15 residues. CDR3 residues: CASSETGHLNTEAFF. The CDR3, as DNA: TGTGCCAGCAGTGAAACAGGACACCTGAACACTGAAGCTTTCTTT.

There are a few counts of this clone. The V gene is TRBV7-8, the J gene TRBJ2-6, with D possibly matching TRBD1 (5 bases). Trimming cost V 4 bases and J 4 bases, with 14 bases left between them. This CDR3 region has 16 residues. CDR1 and CDR2 (germline): SGHVS, FQNEAQ. The CDR3 sequence is CASSSSQGTGANVLTF. CDR3 DNA: TGTGCCAGCAGCTCGTCCCAGGGTACCGGGGCCAACGTCCTGACTTTC. Looking up the rest from reference TRBV7-8 and TRBJ2-6 gives the full variable domain: GAGVSQSPRYKVAKRGQDVALRCDPISGHVSLFWYQQALGQGPEFLTYFQNEAQLDKSGLPSDRFFAERPEGSVSTLKIQRTQQEDSAVYLCASSSSQGTGANVLTFGAGSRLTVL.

The chain couples TRBV4-3 to TRBJ2-1, with 11 bases lining up with TRBD2. After removal of 1 base from V and 4 bases from J, the junction contained 6 bases not matched to a gene. Germline V gene sequence: CDR1 LGHNA, CDR2 YSLEER. CDR3 length: 17 amino acids. CDR3 in amino acids: CASSQAGLAAGYNEQFF. CDR3 nucleotides: TGCGCCAGCAGCCAAGCGGGACTAGCGGCCGGTTACAATGAGCAGTTCTTC.

This chain connects TRBV18 to TRBJ1-5; the D is unclear. The CDR3 covers 14 residues. Looked up from germline, CDR1 is KGHSH and CDR2 is LQKENI. With 6 bases removed from V and 7 bases from J, the gap between germline ends came to 16 bases. CDR3 nucleotides: TGTGCCAGCTCCCAACAAGGTCTGGGCCAGCCCCAGCATTTT. Protein: CASSQQGLGQPQHF.

This chain links TRBV4-3 with TRBJ2-3; D is perhaps TRBD2 (5 bases). CDR3 length equals 15 residues. The germline CDR1 and CDR2 sequences are LGHNA and YSLEER. With 1 base removed from V and 4 bases from J, the gap between germline ends came to 12 bases. CDR3 region: CASSQGPGSADTQYF. The CDR3 bases are TGCGCCAGCAGCCAAGGCCCTGGGAGCGCAGATACGCAGTATTTT.

The chain couples TRBV2 to TRBJ1-1; D not resolved. The V and J ends lost 2 bases and 5 bases respectively, with 12 bases between them. Germline CDR1 SNHLY, CDR2 FYNNEI. This CDR3 comprises 14 residues. The CDR3 nucleotides are TGTGCCAGCAGTGAACAGTGGTTGGAGACTGAAGCTTTCTTT. Amino acid sequence: CASSEQWLETEAFF.

This sequence joins TRBV12-2 and TRBJ2-3; the table names TRBD2, a call not compared with the DNA. TRBV12-2 is annotated as a pseudogene. The CDR3 consists of 14 residues. This CDR3 reads CASRLRGCTDTQYF. The CDR3 nucleotides are TGTGCAAGTCGCTTACGGGGTTGCACAGATACGCAGTATTTT.

This chain joins TRBV15 and TRBJ2-1; weak D call: TRBD1 (6 bases). The length of the CDR3 is 16 residues. Germline V CDR1 and CDR2: LNHNV, YYDKDF (reference sequence). V was shortened by 1 base and J by 2 bases, with 12 bases between the two germline ends. Written as DNA, the CDR3 is TGTGCCACCAGCAGAGGGGCAGGGGCTCCCTACAATGAGCAGTTCTTC. Translation: CATSRGAGAPYNEQFF.

J is TRBJ1-2 and V is TRBV29-1; the D is unclear. Trimming shortened V by 1 base and J by 1 base, and 4 bases separated the two germline ends. This CDR3 has 12 amino acids. The germline gives CDR1 SQVTM, CDR2 ANQGSEA. For the CDR3, the DNA is TGCAGCGTTGAAGGAGATAACTATGGCTACACCTTC. Its translation is CSVEGDNYGYTF.

The chain combines TRBV2 with TRBJ1-5; D might be TRBD1 (6 bases). Trimming pared 2 bases from V and 7 bases from J, leaving 15 bases between. The CDR3 covers 15 residues. Germline lookup yields CDR1 SNHLY and CDR2 FYNNEI. The CDR3 is CASSEIEGGRQPQHF. The CDR3 DNA reads as TGTGCCAGCAGTGAAATCGAAGGGGGTAGACAGCCCCAGCATTTT.

This clone came up a few times. The rearrangement joins TRBV5-8 to TRBJ2-1; TRBD2 matches at 15 bases. The trim removed 7 bases at V and 12 bases at J, leaving 11 bases unmatched. CDR3 size: 15 residues. CDR1 and CDR2 from the germline V gene are SGHTS and YDEGEE. The CDR3 DNA reads TGTGCCAGCGGGACTAGCGGGGGGCGGTCTGAGGGGCAGTTCTTC. It specifies CASGTSGGRSEGQFF. The variable domain in full, completed from reference TRBV5-8 and TRBJ2-1, reads EAGVTQSPTHLIKTRGQQATLRCSPISGHTSVYWYQQALGLGLQFLLWYDEGEERNRGNFPPRFSGRQFPNYSSELNVNALELEDSALYLCASGTSGGRSEGQFFGPGTRLTVL.

The chain couples TRBV5-8 to TRBJ1-2, with 8 nucleotides matching TRBD1. V was clipped by 4 bases and J by 8 bases; unmatched bases: 16. Germline V CDR1 and CDR2: SGHTS, YDEGEE. The CDR3 consists of 16 residues. In nucleotides, the CDR3 is TGTGCCAGCAGCCTCTTAAACAGGGGGATTCTCTACGGCTACACCTTC. This codes for CASSLLNRGILYGYTF.

The table lists this clone with a few counts. The chain carries TRBV9 and TRBJ2-3; 9 bases fit TRBD2. CDR1 and CDR2 (germline): SGDLS, YYNGEE. After removal of 4 bases from V and 9 bases from J, the junction contained 18 bases not matched to a gene. The CDR3 consists of 17 residues. The CDR3 reads CASSPPWTSAIHGTQYF. CDR3 DNA sequence: TGTGCCAGCAGCCCCCCTTGGACTAGCGCCATCCATGGGACGCAGTATTTT.

The V and J genes are TRBV5-1 and TRBJ2-3, with D possibly being TRBD1 (6 bases). Germline loops: CDR1 SGHRS, CDR2 YFSETQ. V gave up 4 bases and J gave up 2 bases, with 14 bases separating them. There are 15 residues in the CDR3. CDR3 protein: CASSLMDSPTDTQYF. The DNA of the CDR3 is TGCGCCAGCAGCCTAATGGACAGCCCCACAGATACGCAGTATTTT.

In this sample, this clone turned up once. The V gene is TRBV2, the J gene TRBJ1-1, with no clear D. The ends were cut back, 6 bases at V and 1 base at J, with 9 bases in the middle. CDR1 and CDR2 (germline): SNHLY, FYNNEI. The CDR3 loop spans 13 amino acids. CDR3 region: CASRAESNTEAFF. CDR3 sequence (DNA): TGTGCCAGCAGGGCGGAGTCGAACACTGAAGCTTTCTTT.

This chain connects TRBV6-5 to TRBJ2-7, with 7 bases fitting TRBD2. Per the germline V gene, CDR1 is MNHEY and CDR2 is SVGAGI. The CDR3 length is 13 residues. V lost 6 bases to trimming and J lost 5 bases; unmatched junction nucleotides: 7. In nucleotides, the CDR3 is TGTGCCAGCAGAGGACTAGTCCCCCACGAGCAGTACTTC. Its protein product is CASRGLVPHEQYF.

The chain links TRBV28 to TRBJ2-7, with no clear D. Deletions cut 2 bases from V and 2 bases from J, with 13 bases between. The CDR3 covers 15 residues. Germline V gives CDR1 MDHEN, CDR2 SYDVKM. The DNA of the CDR3 is TGTGCCAGCAGTTTAAGAGGAGAGTCCCCCTACGAGCAGTACTTC. Translation: CASSLRGESPYEQYF.

The chain recombines TRBV7-9 with TRBJ2-3; D is uncertain. CDR3 size: 16 residues. CDR1 and CDR2 (germline): SEHNR, FQNEAQ (reference sequence). The V gene lost 7 bases and the J gene lost 0 bases, with 17 bases spanning the gap. CDR3 in DNA: TGTGCCAGCACCCGAGCGACCCCCCGGAGCACAGATACGCAGTATTTT. The encoded protein is CASTRATPRSTDTQYF.

The genes are TRBV19 and TRBJ1-1; the D is unclear. In germline, CDR1 is LNHDA, CDR2 SQIVND (reference sequence). There are 15 residues in the CDR3. V gave up 5 bases and J gave up 4 bases, with 17 bases separating them. The CDR3 sequence: CASSPRRRASTEAFF. For the CDR3, the DNA is TGTGCCAGTAGTCCAAGACGGCGAGCGAGCACTGAAGCTTTCTTT.

The chain has TRBV9 and TRBJ2-5; perhaps TRBD1 as D (6 bases). The V end was cut by 2 bases, the J end by 1 base, with 18 bases between. In germline, CDR1 is SGDLS, CDR2 YYNGEE. The CDR3 covers 17 residues. The CDR3 is CASSVNPGQYAQETQYF. CDR3 bases: TGTGCCAGCAGCGTCAACCCAGGACAGTACGCCCAAGAGACCCAGTACTTC. The whole variable domain, filled in from reference TRBV9 and TRBJ2-5, reads DSGVTQTPKHLITATGQRVTLRCSPRSGDLSVYWYQQSLDQGLQFLIQYYNGEERAKGNILERFSAQQFPDLHSELNLSSLELGDSALYFCASSVNPGQYAQETQYFGPGTRLLVL.

The chain carries TRBV30 and TRBJ1-1; 10 nucleotides line up with TRBD1. Germline V gene sequence: CDR1 GTSNPN, CDR2 SVGIG (reference sequence). V trimming: 5 bases; J trimming: 10 bases; junction bases outside the gene matches: 13. The CDR3 sequence is 14 residues long. CDR3 coding DNA: TGTGCCTGGTTGCGGGACAGGGGTAGGAGTCGAGCTTTCTTT. This sequence encodes CAWLRDRGRSRAFF.

This chain joins TRBV7-3 and TRBJ2-5; TRBD1 agrees at 7 bases. CDR1 and CDR2 (germline): SGHTA, FQGTGA. This CDR3 region has 14 residues. The ends lost 0 bases at V and 6 bases at J; junction bases unmatched: 4. The CDR3 DNA reads as TGTGCCAGCAGCTTAACACCAGGGGGAAAGACCCAGTACTTC. Translating gives CASSLTPGGKTQYF.

The genes are TRBV11-3 and TRBJ2-2; 11 bases agree with TRBD2. The V gene end was trimmed by 5 bases and the J gene end by 2 bases; junction bases not matched to a gene: 7. The CDR3 spans 17 residues. Germline V gives CDR1 SGHNT, CDR2 YENEEA. For the CDR3, the DNA is TGTGCCAGCAGCCCCCGACTAGCGGGACTAAACACCGGGGAGCTGTTTTTT. Its protein product is CASSPRLAGLNTGELFF. The entire variable domain, with the rest obtained from reference TRBV11-3 and TRBJ2-2, is as follows: EAGVVQSPRYKIIEKKQPVAFWCNPISGHNTLYWYLQNLGQGPELLIRYENEEAVDDSQLPKDRFSAERLKGVDSTLKIQPAELGDSAVYLCASSPRLAGLNTGELFFGEGSRLTVL.

The chain has TRBV14 and TRBJ2-1; D possibly corresponds to TRBD2 (5 bases). Germline V gives CDR1 SGHDN, CDR2 FVKESK. The CDR3 is 15 residues long. The V end was cut by 3 bases, the J end by 4 bases, with 13 bases between. CDR3 region: CASSHRLAQYNEQFF. Here the CDR3 DNA reads TGTGCCAGCAGCCATCGGCTAGCCCAATACAATGAGCAGTTCTTC.

The V and J genes are TRBV27 and TRBJ2-1; 9 nucleotides match TRBD1. J lost 6 bases, V lost 1 base, and 13 bases had no gene match. CDR1 is MNHEY, CDR2 SMNVEV, per germline (reference sequence). The CDR3 is 18 amino acids. Here the CDR3 reads CASSLYSYGGQGGNEQFF. The CDR3, as DNA: TGTGCCAGCAGTTTATATAGTTATGGGGGACAGGGCGGCAATGAGCAGTTCTTC.